What follows are 6 T cell receptor beta chains derived from one specimen sequenced in a study of blood T cell repertoires in COVID-19. Measured with immunoSEQ multiplex PCR; TCRdb has only the in-frame clones, and not every one. The sample has some 150,000 clones; around 90% are singletons. The sequenced sample was peripheral blood. The source is a man aged 55 to 70 with acute or convalescent COVID-19.

The V gene is TRBV2, the J gene TRBJ1-4; 8 bases are shared with TRBD1. The length of the CDR3 is 14 residues. CDR1 SNHLY and CDR2 FYNNEI come from the germline V gene. Trimming removed 8 bases from V and 3 bases from J; junction bases left unmatched: 5. As DNA, the CDR3 is TGTGCCAGCCTGATGACAGGGGCTAATGAAAAACTGTTTTTT. This translates into CASLMTGANEKLFF.

V usage is TRBV29-1 and J usage is TRBJ1-2; weak D call: TRBD1 (6 bases). V was trimmed by 4 bases and J by 6 bases, leaving 21 bases between them. CDR1 SQVTM and CDR2 ANQGSEA come from the germline V gene. This CDR3 has 15 residues. The CDR3 nucleotides are TGCAGCGTTGTGGGAAGGCTGGCAGGGGATAATGGCTACACCTTC. Translated, it gives CSVVGRLAGDNGYTF.

V gene TRBV19 combines with J gene TRBJ1-2; 9 nucleotides line up with TRBD1. Trimming at V came to 6 bases and at J to 6 bases, leaving 17 bases not matched to a gene. This CDR3 has 17 amino acids. Germline assignment: CDR1 LNHDA and CDR2 SQIVND (reference sequence). The CDR3 DNA reads as TGTGCCAGTAGCAAACCAGGGACAGGGTACAGAGAGGATGGCTACACCTTC. Translating gives CASSKPGTGYREDGYTF.

CDR3 in DNA: TGTGCCAGCAGAACGGACAGGGACACTGAAGCTTTCTTT. The encoded protein is CASRTDRDTEAFF. V gene TRBV6-5 combines with J gene TRBJ1-1; TRBD1 agrees at 8 bases. CDR3 length: 13 residues. V shed 6 bases and J 3 bases; nucleotides not matched to a gene: 3. Germline assignment: CDR1 MNHEY and CDR2 SVGAGI.

This clone was recorded only once. The gene calls are TRBV7-2 and TRBJ1-6; no definite D call. Germline lookup yields CDR1 SGHTA and CDR2 FQGNSA. Trimming pared 5 bases from V and 4 bases from J, leaving 12 bases between. The CDR3 spans 15 residues. The CDR3 DNA reads TGTGCCAGCAGCCCCGACCGGGAGTATAATTCACCCCTCCACTTT. Protein product: CASSPDREYNSPLHF.

This chain joins TRBV5-1 and TRBJ2-7; 9 nucleotides match TRBD1. The CDR3 is 15 amino acids. V shed 4 bases and J 1 base; nucleotides not matched to a gene: 6. The germline V gene encodes CDR1 SGHRS and CDR2 YFSETQ. CDR3: CASSQPGQGSYEQYF. The CDR3 DNA reads TGCGCCAGCAGCCAACCGGGACAGGGTTCCTACGAGCAGTACTTC. Full variable domain (missing parts from reference TRBV5-1 and TRBJ2-7): KAGVTQTPRYLIKTRGQQVTLSCSPISGHRSVSWYQQTPGQGLQFLFEYFSETQRNKGNFPGRFSGRQFSNSRSEMNVSTLELGDSALYLCASSQPGQGSYEQYFGPGTRLTVT.